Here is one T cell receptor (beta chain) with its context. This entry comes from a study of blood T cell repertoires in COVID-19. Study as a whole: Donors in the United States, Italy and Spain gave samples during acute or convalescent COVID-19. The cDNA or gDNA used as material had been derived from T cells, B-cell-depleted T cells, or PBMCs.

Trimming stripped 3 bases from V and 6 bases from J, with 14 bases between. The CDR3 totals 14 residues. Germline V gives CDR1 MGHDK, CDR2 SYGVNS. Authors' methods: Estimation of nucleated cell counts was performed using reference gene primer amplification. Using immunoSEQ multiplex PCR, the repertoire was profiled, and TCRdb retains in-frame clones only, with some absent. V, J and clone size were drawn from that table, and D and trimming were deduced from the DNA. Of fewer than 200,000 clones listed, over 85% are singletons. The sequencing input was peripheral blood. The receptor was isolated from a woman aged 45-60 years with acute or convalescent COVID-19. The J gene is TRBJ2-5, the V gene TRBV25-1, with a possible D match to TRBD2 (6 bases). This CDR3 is CASSDPRGGKTQYF. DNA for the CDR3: TGTGCCAGCAGTGATCCGAGGGGCGGGAAGACCCAGTACTTC.